The entry below gives a single T cell receptor (beta chain) sequence along with its context. Treatment specified: 15 to 20 received Ad26.COV2.S at low or high dose, single or two shots; about 5 received placebo; per-sample allocation not given. Day 63 after the first injection of vaccine or placebo was the sampling time. The data belong to a study of Ad26.COV2.S vaccination and SARS-CoV-2 variants. This CDR3 region has 13 residues. Trimming cost V 2 bases and J 3 bases, with 8 bases left between them. CDR1 and CDR2 (germline): SGDLS, YYNGEE. The repertoire was sequenced with immunoSEQ multiplex PCR; TCRdb's copy has only in-frame clones and lacks some. This table has about 350,000 clones, about 85% appearing once.

This specimen consisted of peripheral blood, obtained in a trial of Ad26.COV2.S vaccine versus placebo. The chain employs TRBV9 and TRBJ1-2; the D gene is possibly TRBD1 (6 bases). This TCR came from a person aged 18-65 years who received the Ad26.COV2.S COVID-19 vaccine or a placebo. This CDR3 reads CASSVSGDYGYTF. The CDR3 nucleotides are TGTGCCAGCAGCGTCTCAGGGGACTATGGCTACACCTTC.